The source of this T cell receptor beta chain is a study of blood T cells in healthy people across ages. The use of a sample-barcoded 5' primer and a J-beta primer mix characterized a second PCR of about 7 to 12 cycles. TCRdb re-analysed the 5' RACE reads in MiXCR, keeping a single row per CDR3 protein. The table includes around 900,000 distinct CDR3 sequences, 25% to 30% detected once. The CDR3 spans 17 residues. Germline CDR1 is SGHRS and CDR2 is YFSETQ. The J segment lost 4 bases and the V segment lost 2 bases, leaving 10 bases of the junction unmatched. The table lists this clonotype with many counts.

This receptor was identified in a woman at least 80 years old in good health. The sequenced sample consisted of blood. The chain combines TRBV5-1 with TRBJ2-3, with 10 bases identical to TRBD2. The CDR3 loop is CASSFSTSGAGSDTQYF. The CDR3 DNA follows: TGCGCCAGCAGCTTCAGTACTAGCGGGGCTGGATCAGATACGCAGTATTTT.